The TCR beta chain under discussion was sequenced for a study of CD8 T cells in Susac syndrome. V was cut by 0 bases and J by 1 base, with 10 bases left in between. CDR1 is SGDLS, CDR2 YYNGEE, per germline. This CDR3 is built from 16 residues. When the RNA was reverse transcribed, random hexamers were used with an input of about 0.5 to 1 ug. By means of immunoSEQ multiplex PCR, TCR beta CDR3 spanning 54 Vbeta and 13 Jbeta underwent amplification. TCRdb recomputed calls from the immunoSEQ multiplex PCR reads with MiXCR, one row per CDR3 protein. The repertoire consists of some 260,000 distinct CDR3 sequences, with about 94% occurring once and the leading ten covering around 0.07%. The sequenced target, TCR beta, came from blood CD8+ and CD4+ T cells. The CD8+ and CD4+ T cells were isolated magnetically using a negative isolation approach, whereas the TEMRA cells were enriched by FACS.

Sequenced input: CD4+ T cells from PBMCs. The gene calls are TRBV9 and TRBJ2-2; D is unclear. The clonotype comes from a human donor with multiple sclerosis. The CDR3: CASSVGVLRNTGELFF. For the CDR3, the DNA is TGTGCCAGCAGCGTAGGGGTGCTGAGGAACACCGGGGAGCTGTTTTTT.